A selection of T cell receptor beta chains follows, all from one sample in a study of radiotherapy plus CTLA-4 blockade in lung cancer. The data were produced by immunoSEQ multiplex PCR, yet TCRdb's version contains in-frame clones alone and is incomplete. The data show 30,000 to 35,000 clones, with 70% seen just once and under 5% held by the top ten. Sequenced here: peripheral blood, sampled from a patient treated with radiotherapy plus ipilimumab. Every receptor here comes from a human donor with non-small cell lung cancer who had stable disease on radiotherapy plus ipilimumab. The CDR3 runs from the conserved cysteine through the conserved F or W. Fields, in order: V gene, clone size, J gene, D gene, CDR3 protein, CDR3 DNA. The D gene is left open where the match is weak. Clone size is given for some rows only: seen once, a few or many times, or a class if the clone is expanded.

v_call: TRBV4-1
clone_size: .
j_call: TRBJ2-3
d_call: TRBD1
cdr3_aa: CASSHKIVRGRSFTDTQYF
cdr3_nt: TGCGCCAGCAGCCATAAAATTGTAAGGGGGCGTTCATTCACAGATACGCAGTATTTT

v_call: TRBV19
clone_size: .
j_call: TRBJ1-5
d_call: .
cdr3_aa: CASSGTRGEPQHF
cdr3_nt: TGTGCCAGTAGCGGGACCCGCGGGGAGCCCCAGCATTTT

v_call: TRBV28
clone_size: .
j_call: TRBJ1-2
d_call: .
cdr3_aa: CASSPSRTGYTF
cdr3_nt: TGTGCCAGCAGTCCCTCGAGAACCGGCTACACCTTC

v_call: TRBV6-1
clone_size: .
j_call: TRBJ1-5
d_call: TRBD1
cdr3_aa: CASSVDRGRGQPQHF
cdr3_nt: TGTGCCAGCAGTGTCGACAGGGGGCGCGGTCAGCCCCAGCATTTT

v_call: TRBV7-6
clone_size: few
j_call: TRBJ1-1
d_call: .
cdr3_aa: CASSSDRNTEAFF
cdr3_nt: TGTGCTAGCAGCTCGGACAGGAACACTGAAGCTTTCTTT

v_call: TRBV7-2
clone_size: .
j_call: TRBJ2-3
d_call: .
cdr3_aa: CASTITGLSTDTQYF
cdr3_nt: TGTGCCAGCACCATCACGGGACTTAGCACAGATACGCAGTATTTT

v_call: TRBV4-1
clone_size: once
j_call: TRBJ2-3
d_call: .
cdr3_aa: CASSQALVGAQYF
cdr3_nt: TGCGCCAGCAGCCAAGCACTAGTTGGGGCGCAGTATTTT

v_call: TRBV6-5
clone_size: .
j_call: TRBJ2-2
d_call: .
cdr3_aa: CASSPSIAGELFF
cdr3_nt: TGTGCCAGCAGCCCATCTATTGCCGGGGAGCTGTTTTTT

v_call: TRBV9
clone_size: .
j_call: TRBJ2-3
d_call: TRBD1
cdr3_aa: CASSVPTDRGGPDTQYF
cdr3_nt: TGTGCCAGCAGCGTACCCACGGACAGGGGAGGCCCAGATACGCAGTATTTT

v_call: TRBV19
clone_size: .
j_call: TRBJ1-1
d_call: TRBD1
cdr3_aa: CASRVQGAQTEAFF
cdr3_nt: TGTGCCAGTAGGGTACAGGGGGCTCAGACTGAAGCTTTCTTT

v_call: TRBV19
clone_size: .
j_call: TRBJ2-5
d_call: .
cdr3_aa: CASSSPGAWAAAETQYF
cdr3_nt: TGTGCCAGTAGTTCCCCGGGAGCATGGGCAGCGGCTGAGACCCAGTACTTC

v_call: TRBV6-1
clone_size: .
j_call: TRBJ1-5
d_call: TRBD1
cdr3_aa: CASSERQGRSQPQHF
cdr3_nt: TGTGCCAGCAGTGAGAGACAGGGTCGGAGTCAGCCCCAGCATTTT

v_call: TRBV5-1
clone_size: .
j_call: TRBJ2-1
d_call: TRBD1
cdr3_aa: CASSSALLDRNRDEQFF
cdr3_nt: TGCGCCAGCAGCTCGGCTCTCCTGGACAGGAACCGGGATGAGCAGTTCTTC

v_call: TRBV5-1
clone_size: .
j_call: TRBJ2-5
d_call: TRBD1
cdr3_aa: CASKAAGGQETQYF
cdr3_nt: TGCGCCAGCAAAGCGGCAGGGGGCCAAGAGACCCAGTACTTC

v_call: TRBV5-1
clone_size: .
j_call: TRBJ2-2
d_call: .
cdr3_aa: CASSSQVNTGELFF
cdr3_nt: TGCGCCAGCAGCTCACAGGTTAACACCGGGGAGCTGTTTTTT

v_call: TRBV27
clone_size: .
j_call: TRBJ2-1
d_call: .
cdr3_aa: CASSLTGNEQFF
cdr3_nt: TGTGCCAGCAGTTTAACGGGAAATGAGCAGTTCTTC

v_call: TRBV7-2
clone_size: .
j_call: TRBJ2-5
d_call: .
cdr3_aa: CASSSLLTSSIIKETQYF
cdr3_nt: TGTGCCAGCAGCTCCCTCCTTACTTCCTCGATTATTAAAGAGACCCAGTACTTC

v_call: TRBV7-8
clone_size: few
j_call: TRBJ2-7
d_call: .
cdr3_aa: CASSITSGLPDRVQYF
cdr3_nt: TGTGCCAGCAGCATCACCTCCGGGCTCCCGGATAGGGTGCAGTACTTC

v_call: TRBV11-2
clone_size: .
j_call: TRBJ2-3
d_call: .
cdr3_aa: CASSRRGTADTQYF
cdr3_nt: TGTGCCAGCAGCCGTCGCGGGACAGCAGATACGCAGTATTTT

v_call: TRBV19
clone_size: few
j_call: TRBJ2-1
d_call: TRBD2
cdr3_aa: CASRHRSGRGSSYNEQFF
cdr3_nt: TGTGCCAGCCGACACCGCAGCGGGAGGGGGAGCTCCTACAATGAGCAGTTCTTC

v_call: TRBV21-1
clone_size: .
j_call: TRBJ2-5
d_call: .
cdr3_aa: CASSKAPLTGIGETQYF
cdr3_nt: TGTGCCAGCAGCAAAGCCCCTTTGACAGGGATAGGGGAGACCCAGTACTTC

v_call: TRBV5-1
clone_size: once
j_call: TRBJ1-1
d_call: .
cdr3_aa: CASSLEQSSSTEAFF
cdr3_nt: TGCGCCAGCAGCTTGGAACAGTCGTCCAGCACTGAAGCTTTCTTT

v_call: TRBV11-2
clone_size: .
j_call: TRBJ2-7
d_call: .
cdr3_aa: CASSPDAGPSYEQYF
cdr3_nt: TGTGCCAGCAGCCCCGATGCGGGGCCGAGTTACGAGCAGTACTTC

v_call: TRBV6-1
clone_size: few
j_call: TRBJ1-5
d_call: .
cdr3_aa: CASSEGAGSDRPQHF
cdr3_nt: TGTGCCAGCAGTGAGGGGGCAGGGTCGGATCGACCCCAGCATTTT

v_call: TRBV2
clone_size: .
j_call: TRBJ2-5
d_call: .
cdr3_aa: CATVGDGETQYF
cdr3_nt: TGTGCCACCGTAGGGGATGGGGAGACCCAGTACTTC

v_call: TRBV7-3
clone_size: .
j_call: TRBJ1-3
d_call: TRBD1
cdr3_aa: CASSATGGSGNTIYF
cdr3_nt: TGTGCCAGCAGCGCGACAGGGGGCTCTGGAAACACCATATATTTT

v_call: TRBV11-3
clone_size: few
j_call: TRBJ2-1
d_call: TRBD2
cdr3_aa: CASRGEGGEQFF
cdr3_nt: TGTGCCAGCAGGGGAGAGGGAGGGGAGCAGTTCTTC

v_call: TRBV5-6
clone_size: .
j_call: TRBJ2-6
d_call: TRBD1
cdr3_aa: CASSPFTGAQGSGANVLTF
cdr3_nt: TGTGCCAGCAGCCCATTTACAGGGGCCCAAGGCTCTGGGGCCAACGTCCTGACTTTC

v_call: TRBV5-4
clone_size: few
j_call: TRBJ2-7
d_call: TRBD1
cdr3_aa: CASSIPGQAYEQYF
cdr3_nt: TGTGCCAGCAGCATACCGGGACAGGCCTACGAGCAGTACTTC

v_call: TRBV4-1
clone_size: .
j_call: TRBJ1-4
d_call: TRBD1
cdr3_aa: CASSARQGEEKLFF
cdr3_nt: TGCGCCAGCAGCGCTCGACAGGGAGAAGAAAAACTGTTTTTT

v_call: TRBV29-1
clone_size: few
j_call: TRBJ2-1
d_call: TRBD2
cdr3_aa: CSVEDLAAYNEQFF
cdr3_nt: TGCAGCGTTGAAGATCTAGCGGCCTACAATGAGCAGTTCTTC

v_call: TRBV7-9
clone_size: few
j_call: TRBJ2-3
d_call: .
cdr3_aa: CASSLVEGGSTDTQYF
cdr3_nt: TGTGCCAGCAGCTTAGTCGAAGGGGGGAGCACAGATACGCAGTATTTT

v_call: TRBV27
clone_size: .
j_call: TRBJ1-2
d_call: TRBD1
cdr3_aa: CASSSGGHYGYTF
cdr3_nt: TGTGCCAGCAGTTCAGGGGGACACTATGGCTACACCTTC

v_call: TRBV4-1
clone_size: few
j_call: TRBJ1-1
d_call: TRBD1
cdr3_aa: CASSRDRGANTEAFF
cdr3_nt: TGCGCCAGCAGCCGCGACAGGGGAGCGAACACTGAAGCTTTCTTT

v_call: TRBV7-9
clone_size: .
j_call: TRBJ1-1
d_call: .
cdr3_aa: CASSPDRGNTEAFF
cdr3_nt: TGTGCCAGCAGCCCAGACAGAGGGAACACTGAAGCTTTCTTT

v_call: TRBV4-3
clone_size: once
j_call: TRBJ2-1
d_call: TRBD2
cdr3_aa: CASSQDRWTSLGEQFF
cdr3_nt: TGCGCCAGCAGCCAGGATAGGTGGACTAGTTTGGGGGAGCAGTTCTTC

v_call: TRBV28
clone_size: once
j_call: TRBJ1-2
d_call: TRBD1
cdr3_aa: CASSLVGQSTNYGYTF
cdr3_nt: TGTGCCAGCAGTTTAGTGGGACAGTCTACTAACTATGGCTACACCTTC

v_call: TRBV28
clone_size: .
j_call: TRBJ1-5
d_call: TRBD1
cdr3_aa: CASFEQGKPPRQPQHF
cdr3_nt: TGTGCCAGCTTTGAACAGGGGAAGCCCCCTAGACAGCCCCAGCATTTT

v_call: TRBV2
clone_size: .
j_call: TRBJ2-2
d_call: .
cdr3_aa: CASNSGGRAGGELFF
cdr3_nt: TGTGCCAGCAACAGTGGGGGCAGGGCTGGCGGGGAGCTGTTTTTT

v_call: TRBV19
clone_size: once
j_call: TRBJ1-1
d_call: .
cdr3_aa: CASSITLNTEAFF
cdr3_nt: TGTGCCAGTAGTATCACCTTGAACACTGAAGCTTTCTTT

v_call: TRBV27
clone_size: .
j_call: TRBJ2-1
d_call: TRBD2
cdr3_aa: CASSCSLSGTSGGEQFF
cdr3_nt: TGTGCCAGCAGTTGTTCCCTCTCCGGGACTAGCGGTGGTGAGCAGTTCTTC

v_call: TRBV28
clone_size: few
j_call: TRBJ2-7
d_call: TRBD2
cdr3_aa: CASSEPDFGLAGVYEQYF
cdr3_nt: TGTGCCAGCAGTGAGCCCGATTTCGGACTAGCGGGAGTATACGAGCAGTACTTC

v_call: TRBV9
clone_size: .
j_call: TRBJ2-7
d_call: TRBD2
cdr3_aa: CASSEGPSSGGPYEQYF
cdr3_nt: TGTGCCAGCAGCGAGGGCCCCTCGAGCGGGGGTCCCTACGAGCAGTACTTC

v_call: TRBV7-2
clone_size: .
j_call: TRBJ2-5
d_call: TRBD1
cdr3_aa: CASSSWTGGAETQYF
cdr3_nt: TGTGCCAGCAGCTCTTGGACAGGGGGTGCAGAGACCCAGTACTTC